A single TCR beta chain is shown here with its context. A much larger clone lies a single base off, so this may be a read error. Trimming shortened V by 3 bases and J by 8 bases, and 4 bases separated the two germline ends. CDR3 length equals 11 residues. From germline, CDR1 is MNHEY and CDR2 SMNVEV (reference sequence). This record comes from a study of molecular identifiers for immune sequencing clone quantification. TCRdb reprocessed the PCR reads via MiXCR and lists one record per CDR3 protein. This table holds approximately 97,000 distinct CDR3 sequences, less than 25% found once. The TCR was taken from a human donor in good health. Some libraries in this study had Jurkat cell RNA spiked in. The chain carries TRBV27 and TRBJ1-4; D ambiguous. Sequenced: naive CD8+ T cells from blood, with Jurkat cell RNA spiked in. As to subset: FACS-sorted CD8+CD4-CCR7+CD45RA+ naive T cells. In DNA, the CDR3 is TGTGCCAGCAGTTTTGAAGAAAAACTGTTTTTT. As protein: CASSFEEKLFF. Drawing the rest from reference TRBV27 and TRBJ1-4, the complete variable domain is EAQVTQNPRYLITVTGKKLTVTCSQNMNHEYMSWYRQDPGLGLRQIYYSMNVEVTDKGDVPEGYKVSRKEKRNFPLILESPSPNQTSLYFCASSFEEKLFFGSGTQLSVL.